This T cell receptor beta chain was found in a study of a mutant IDH1 vaccine in newly diagnosed glioma. Time point of the sample: week 47, end of study. Vaccination comprised doses that each held 300 ug of mutant IDH1 20-mer peptide, plus topical imiquimod. Some clones are missing from TCRdb's copy, which holds only in-frame ones; the method was immunoSEQ multiplex PCR. Of some 57,000 clones listed, approximately 76% are singletons. V was shortened by 2 bases and J by 1 base, with 5 bases between the two germline ends. Germline CDR1 is SNHLY and CDR2 is FYNNEI. The CDR3 is 14 amino acids. Note on this clone: Its antigen remains unidentified.

The source is a woman aged 40 to 50 with glioma. Some clones in this sample may be carry-over from other donors' samples. This sequence joins TRBV2 and TRBJ1-4, with unresolved D. The material was PBMCs, obtained from a glioma patient whose treatment included an IDH1 peptide vaccine. CDR3 nucleotide sequence: TGTGCCAGCAGTGAACGCAGAACTAATGAAAAACTGTTTTTT. Amino acids: CASSERRTNEKLFF.